This is a list of T cell receptor beta chains from one sample in a study of neoadjuvant anti-PD-1 for oral cavity cancer. The repertoire was sequenced with immunoSEQ multiplex PCR; TCRdb's copy has only in-frame clones and lacks some. The top ten clones hold around 2% of a sample with over 10,000 clones, more than 60% of them seen once. Sequencing was performed on PBMCs, taken before nivolumab (anti-PD-1) treatment. The receptors shown here come from a person between 40 and 79 years old with oral cavity squamous cell carcinoma. Each CDR3 is given with its conserved first and last residue. A D gene is named only where the DNA matches it firmly. Not all rows give a size; the values are once, few, many and, for expanded clones, a class.

d_gene | j_gene | abundance | v_gene | CDR3aa | CDR3nt
TRBD1 | TRBJ1-1 | NA | TRBV5-4 | CASSYPLRGQGAFF | TGTGCCAGCAGCTACCCCTTGCGAGGACAGGGGGCTTTCTTT
NA | TRBJ2-3 | few | TRBV19 | CASSISSGQLTDTQYF | TGTGCCAGTAGTATCTCCAGCGGGCAGCTCACAGATACGCAGTATTTT
TRBD1 | TRBJ1-1 | few | TRBV28 | CASSIISGTGQEAFF | TGTGCCAGCAGTATTATATCCGGGACAGGGCAAGAAGCTTTCTTT
NA | TRBJ1-6 | few | TRBV5-6 | CASSPARLTNSPLHF | TGTGCCAGCAGCCCAGCTCGGCTTACTAATTCACCCCTCCACTTT
NA | TRBJ1-6 | NA | TRBV7-7 | CASPPGRLGSPLHF | TGTGCCAGCCCCCCCGGGCGGCTCGGGTCACCCCTCCACTTT
NA | TRBJ2-6 | NA | TRBV29-1 | CSVVPSGANVLTF | TGCAGCGTCGTCCCTTCTGGGGCCAACGTCCTGACTTTC
NA | TRBJ1-6 | few | TRBV14 | CASSGAPNSPLHF | TGTGCCAGCAGCGGGGCTCCCAATTCACCCCTCCACTTT
TRBD1 | TRBJ1-2 | NA | TRBV6-4 | CASSDSNRGGGYTF | TGTGCCAGCAGTGACTCGAACAGGGGAGGTGGCTACACCTTC
TRBD2 | TRBJ2-3 | NA | TRBV9 | CASSVRFLAGDTDTQYF | TGTGCCAGCAGCGTACGGTTTCTAGCGGGAGACACAGATACGCAGTATTTT
TRBD2 | TRBJ2-1 | NA | TRBV7-7 | CASSLGLAGGEQFF | TGTGCTAGCAGCCTGGGACTAGCGGGGGGAGAGCAGTTCTTC
NA | TRBJ2-7 | NA | TRBV28 | CASSLRGYHEQYF | TGTGCCAGCAGTTTACGAGGGTACCACGAGCAGTACTTC
TRBD1 | TRBJ1-1 | NA | TRBV29-1 | CSVETGMNTEAFF | TGCAGCGTTGAGACAGGGATGAACACTGAAGCTTTCTTT
NA | TRBJ2-5 | NA | TRBV5-8 | CASTIKAPETQYF | TGTGCCAGCACCATCAAGGCCCCAGAGACCCAGTACTTC